One and the same sample provided the 5 T cell receptor beta chains below, sequenced in a study of cytomegalovirus exposure and HLA in healthy donors (dated by TCRdb to 2017 to 2019). Library generation was performed with the immunoSEQ multiplex PCR assay. A mixture of 60 forward primers for TCR Vbeta segments and 13 reverse primers for TCR Jbeta segments was used in the multiplex PCR. TCRdb carries this immuneACCESS record with in-frame sequences only. Its versions omit some clonotypes, under half of them owing to an unresolved V gene in the studies checked, with the rest unexplained. This sample gives 150,000 to 160,000 clones in total; around 80% of them show up just once. Jointly, the top ten make up 4% of the sample. Sequencing was done on a sample of PBMCs. The receptors come from a middle-aged woman in good health and CMV-seronegative.

The sample holds one count of this clone. CDR3 amino acids: CASGLGQGIPNEQFF. CDR3 DNA: TGTGCCAGCGGGCTGGGACAGGGGATACCCAATGAGCAGTTCTTC. This chain connects TRBV6-1 to TRBJ2-1, with 10 bases fitting TRBD1. Germline values: CDR1 MNHNS, CDR2 SASEGT. The CDR3 runs to 15 residues. With 8 bases clipped from V and 6 bases from J, the junction kept 10 bases outside the gene matches.

J is TRBJ1-6 and V is TRBV4-1; TRBD1 aligns across 10 bases. The trim removed 8 bases at V and 9 bases at J, leaving 13 bases unmatched. CDR1 is MGHRA and CDR2 is YSYEKL in the germline V gene. The CDR3 consists of 16 residues. Written as DNA, the CDR3 is TGCGCCAGCCTCCCTCAGCCGGGACAGGGGCTTTCACCCCTCCACTTT. Translated, it gives CASLPQPGQGLSPLHF.

The V gene is TRBV10-1, the J gene TRBJ1-1; the D gene is possibly TRBD1 (5 bases). Germline loops: CDR1 WNHNN, CDR2 SYGVQD (reference sequence). Trimming removed 4 bases at V and 1 base at J, with 13 bases between. The CDR3 covers 15 residues. As DNA, the CDR3 is TGCGCCAGCAGTGGGTCCACAGACAGGAACACTGAAGCTTTCTTT. Residues: CASSGSTDRNTEAFF.

The CDR3 spells CASSPGVNYGYTF. Here the CDR3 DNA reads TGTGCCAGCAGCCCCGGGGTGAACTATGGCTACACCTTC. V usage is TRBV7-2 and J usage is TRBJ1-2; no firm D call. The germline V and J ends were trimmed by 5 bases and 2 bases, with 9 bases remaining between them. CDR3 length: 13 residues. Germline CDR1 and CDR2: SGHTA and FQGNSA. Full variable domain (outside the CDR3, taken from reference TRBV7-2 and TRBJ1-2): GAGVSQSPSNKVTEKGKDVELRCDPISGHTALYWYRQSLGQGLEFLIYFQGNSAPDKSGLPSDRFSAERTGGSVSTLTIQRTQQEDSAVYLCASSPGVNYGYTFGSGTRLTVV.

This chain links TRBV15 with TRBJ1-5; 9 nucleotides agree with TRBD1. Germline values: CDR1 LNHNV, CDR2 YYDKDF (reference sequence). There are 16 residues in the CDR3. V lost 3 bases to trimming and J lost 1 base; unmatched junction nucleotides: 4. The CDR3 DNA sequence: TGTGCCACCAGCAGGAGACAGGGGGGCAGCAATCAGCCCCAGCATTTT. Its translation is CATSRRQGGSNQPQHF.